What follows are 19 T cell receptor beta chains derived from one specimen sequenced in a study of graft-versus-host responses after intestinal transplantation. This table comes from immunoSEQ multiplex PCR, and its TCRdb copy is limited to in-frame clones, with some not included. This table has about 100,000 clones, 90% appearing once. The sample here was PBMCs, taken 450 to 460 days after intestinal transplant. The source of these receptors is a human patient who received an intestinal transplant, so some T cells may come from the graft donor.

The rearrangement joins TRBV5-6 to TRBJ1-2; D might be TRBD1 (5 bases). This CDR3 has 14 amino acids. The V end lost 6 bases, the J end lost 4 bases, and 16 bases lay between the germline ends. Germline CDR1 reads SGHDT; CDR2 reads YYEEEE. Here the CDR3 reads CASTLGGIGYGYTF. The CDR3 DNA reads TGTGCCAGCACCCTGGGGGGAATCGGCTATGGCTACACCTTC.

This clone was recorded only once. The gene calls are TRBV6-1 and TRBJ2-7; the match to TRBD1 covers 7 bases. The ends lost 0 bases at V and 4 bases at J; junction bases unmatched: 6. Looked up from germline, CDR1 is MNHNS and CDR2 is SASEGT. The CDR3 runs to 15 residues. The CDR3 is CASSEAWTGAYEQYF. The CDR3, as DNA: TGTGCCAGCAGTGAAGCGTGGACAGGAGCTTACGAGCAGTACTTC.

The chain uses TRBV5-1 and TRBJ2-1; no reliable D call. The CDR3 consists of 13 residues. Trimming removed 5 bases at V and 0 bases at J, with 6 bases between. Germline CDR1 is SGHRS and CDR2 is YFSETQ. In DNA form, the CDR3 reads TGCGCCAGCAGTGAGAGCTCCTACAATGAGCAGTTCTTC. Residues: CASSESSYNEQFF.

The CDR3 nucleotides read TGTGCCAGCAGCGTAGGAGCGGGATACAATGAGCAGTTCTTC. Amino acids: CASSVGAGYNEQFF. The V and J genes are TRBV9 and TRBJ2-1; 7 bases align to TRBD2. The germline CDR1 and CDR2 sequences are SGDLS and YYNGEE. The CDR3 has 14 amino acids. V lost 0 bases and J lost 4; bases outside the gene matches: 1.

V is TRBV11-1 and J is TRBJ2-1; D gene ambiguous. V was trimmed by 1 base and J by 1 base, leaving 5 bases between them. Germline-derived CDR1 and CDR2 are SGHAT and FQDESV (reference sequence). There are 14 residues in the CDR3. The CDR3 region has the DNA TGTGCCAGCAGCTTAGGGGTTTCCTACAATGAGCAGTTCTTC. Amino acids: CASSLGVSYNEQFF.

The chain combines TRBV2 with TRBJ1-5; perhaps TRBD1 as D (6 bases). The V end was cut by 6 bases, the J end by 2 bases, with 14 bases between. The CDR3 is made up of 15 amino acids. In germline, CDR1 is SNHLY, CDR2 FYNNEI. In nucleotides, the CDR3 is TGTGCCAGCAGACCAGGGGCAGGGGGCAATCAGCCCCAGCATTTT. As protein: CASRPGAGGNQPQHF.

This clone occurred once. The V gene is TRBV10-3, the J gene TRBJ2-7; D uncertain. V lost 0 bases to trimming and J lost 7 bases, with 10 bases between them. Per germline, CDR1 ENHRY and CDR2 SYGVKD. CDR3 length: 13 residues. In nucleotides, the CDR3 is TGTGCCATCAGTGAGTCGAATACTCGAGAGCAGTACTTC. It encodes CAISESNTREQYF.

This chain links TRBV6-1 with TRBJ1-3; 10 bases line up with TRBD1. CDR3 length equals 15 residues. The J segment lost 4 bases and the V segment lost 5 bases, leaving 5 bases of the junction unmatched. The V gene's germline CDR1 is MNHNS and CDR2 SASEGT. The CDR3 here is CASSFGQGGGNTIYF. CDR3 coding DNA: TGTGCCAGCAGTTTTGGACAGGGGGGCGGAAACACCATATATTTT.

This CDR3 reads CASSVAGAPPDTQYF. The DNA for the CDR3 is TGTGCCAGCAGCGTAGCGGGGGCACCCCCAGATACGCAGTATTTT. The V and J genes are TRBV9 and TRBJ2-3; the D call may be TRBD1 or TRBD2 (6 bases each). V was shortened by 0 bases and J by 4 bases, with 12 bases between the two germline ends. The CDR3 covers 15 residues. Germline V gene data show CDR1 as SGDLS and CDR2 as YYNGEE.

This sequence joins TRBV18 and TRBJ1-1; possible D gene TRBD1, 6 bases. Trimming shortened V by 1 base and J by 4 bases, and 16 bases separated the two germline ends. The CDR3 runs to 16 residues. Germline V lookup: CDR1 KGHSH, CDR2 LQKENI. CDR3 nucleotides: TGTGCCAGCTCACCACGGGTTCAGGGGTTAGGCACTGAAGCTTTCTTT. Protein sequence: CASSPRVQGLGTEAFF. Full variable domain (rest looked up from reference TRBV18 and TRBJ1-1): NAGVMQNPRHLVRRRGQEARLRCSPMKGHSHVYWYRQLPEEGLKFMVYLQKENIIDESGMPKERFSAEFPKEGPSILRIQQVVRGDSAAYFCASSPRVQGLGTEAFFGQGTRLTVV.

The rearrangement links TRBV18 to TRBJ2-5; D is perhaps TRBD1 or TRBD2 (5 bases each). Between the trimmed V and J ends, which lost 2 bases and 5 bases, there was a span of 15 bases. The CDR3 runs 15 residues. Per germline, CDR1 KGHSH and CDR2 LQKENI. The CDR3 bases are TGTGCCAGCTCACCAACGACTACGGGGCGGGAGACCCAGTACTTC. Residues: CASSPTTTGRETQYF.

For the CDR3, the DNA is TGTGCCAGCAGTTTATCGGGAGCTACTTCGGGGGAGACCCAGTACTTC. Translating it yields CASSLSGATSGETQYF. The rearrangement joins TRBV27 to TRBJ2-5; the D gene is possibly TRBD2 (5 bases). The germline V and J ends were trimmed by 0 bases and 5 bases, with 16 bases remaining between them. Per the germline V gene, CDR1 is MNHEY and CDR2 is SMNVEV (reference sequence). The CDR3 sequence is 16 residues long.

The V call is TRBV27, the J call TRBJ2-2; 7 nucleotides match TRBD1. V lost 2 bases, J lost 2 bases, and 2 bases stayed unmatched. There are 15 residues in the CDR3. Looked up from germline, CDR1 is MNHEY and CDR2 is SMNVEV (reference sequence). For the CDR3, the DNA is TGTGCCAGCAGTTTAGACAGGGCCAACACCGGGGAGCTGTTTTTT. This sequence encodes CASSLDRANTGELFF.

The rearrangement links TRBV7-8 to TRBJ1-4; TRBD1 is a possible D gene (5 bases). Trimming removed 3 bases from V and 10 bases from J, with 18 bases in between. The CDR3 has 15 residues. Germline CDR1 reads SGHVS; CDR2 reads FQNEAQ. In DNA, the CDR3 is TGTGCCAGCAGCTTCGGGGCGGACACCCCCCGAAAACTGTTTTTT. Its protein product is CASSFGADTPRKLFF.

The gene calls are TRBV19 and TRBJ1-5; D is uncertain. Germline V CDR1 and CDR2: LNHDA, SQIVND (reference sequence). The CDR3 is made up of 13 amino acids. V was trimmed by 7 bases and J by 2 bases, leaving 9 bases between them. The CDR3 loop reads CASTRAGNQPQHF. The CDR3 DNA is TGTGCCAGTACCAGAGCAGGCAATCAGCCCCAGCATTTT. Full variable domain (outside the CDR3, taken from reference TRBV19 and TRBJ1-5): DGGITQSPKYLFRKEGQNVTLSCEQNLNHDAMYWYRQDPGQGLRLIYYSQIVNDFQKGDIAEGYSVSREKKESFPLTVTSAQKNPTAFYLCASTRAGNQPQHFGDGTRLSIL.

The chain links TRBV5-1 to TRBJ1-4, with 10 bases matching TRBD1. Trimming cost V 4 bases and J 6 bases; bases outside gene matches: 3. The CDR3 spans 14 residues. Germline V gene lookup returns CDR1 SGHRS and CDR2 YFSETQ. This CDR3 reads CASSRQGADEKLFF. CDR3 in DNA: TGCGCCAGCAGCCGACAGGGGGCGGATGAAAAACTGTTTTTT.

The V gene is TRBV7-9, the J gene TRBJ2-2; 9 nucleotides line up with TRBD2. Germline CDR1 SEHNR, CDR2 FQNEAQ (reference sequence). CDR3 length: 16 amino acids. The junction had 11 bases not matched to a gene; V was cut back by 6 bases and J by 6 bases. In nucleotides, the CDR3 is TGTGCCAGCAGAAAACCGGGACTAGCCGGGTCCGGGGAGCTGTTTTTT. This gives the protein CASRKPGLAGSGELFF.

V usage is TRBV30 and J usage is TRBJ1-2; possibly TRBD1 for D (5 bases). The CDR3 sequence is 15 residues long. The V gene's germline CDR1 is GTSNPN and CDR2 SVGIG (reference sequence). Trimming pared 1 base from V and 8 bases from J, leaving 20 bases between. The CDR3 loop is CAWSAGPDPVEGYTF. In nucleotides, the CDR3 is TGTGCCTGGAGTGCGGGACCTGACCCCGTAGAGGGCTACACCTTC.

The J gene is TRBJ1-4, the V gene TRBV7-2; D gene uncertain. Per the germline V gene, CDR1 is SGHTA and CDR2 is FQGNSA. The ends were cut back, 3 bases at V and 7 bases at J, with 27 bases in the middle. This CDR3 has 19 amino acids. This CDR3 is CASSLSLGVYWGRVEKLFF. In DNA, the CDR3 is TGTGCCAGCAGCTTGTCCCTCGGAGTTTACTGGGGAAGGGTTGAAAAACTGTTTTTT. Full variable domain (rest looked up from reference TRBV7-2 and TRBJ1-4): GAGVSQSPSNKVTEKGKDVELRCDPISGHTALYWYRQSLGQGLEFLIYFQGNSAPDKSGLPSDRFSAERTGGSVSTLTIQRTQQEDSAVYLCASSLSLGVYWGRVEKLFFGSGTQLSVL.